These 8 T cell receptor beta chains were sequenced from one sample in a study of T-cell reconstitution after alpha-beta-depleted transplantation in children. A TCRbeta library incorporating unique molecular identifiers was prepared. MiXCR was run by TCRdb on the PCR reads, yielding one entry per CDR3 protein. The data show fewer than 400,000 distinct CDR3 sequences, approximately 20% seen once. The sequenced sample was PBMCs, mostly from graft donor cells, obtained 180 days after TCRalphabeta/CD19-depleted stem cell transplant. The receptor set was obtained from a male patient younger than 18 who had a stem cell transplant for acute lymphoblastic leukemia, so the T cells may come from the graft donor.

In this sample, this clonotype turned up a few times. J is TRBJ1-2 and V is TRBV4-1; a weak D match, TRBD1 (5 bases). CDR1 MGHRA and CDR2 YSYEKL come from the germline V gene. Trimming took 5 bases from V and 6 from J, leaving 16 bases between them. The CDR3 totals 14 residues. The CDR3 nucleotides read TGCGCCAGCAGCGAAGCCCCCAGGGACCATGGCTACACCTTC. Translating gives CASSEAPRDHGYTF.

The chain links TRBV7-8 to TRBJ2-1; D is unresolved. The CDR3 is 11 residues long. Trimming pared 4 bases from V and 7 bases from J, leaving 5 bases between. Germline V gives CDR1 SGHVS, CDR2 FQNEAQ. The CDR3 DNA is TGTGCCAGCAGCTACACGAATGAGCAGTTCTTC. Translating gives CASSYTNEQFF.

A few counts support this clonotype. The rearrangement joins TRBV7-3 to TRBJ2-5; maybe TRBD1 (6 bases). Looked up from germline, CDR1 is SGHTA and CDR2 is FQGTGA. This CDR3 has 15 residues. V lost 1 base and J 3 bases, leaving 12 bases between the germline ends. CDR3 in amino acids: CASSLRRGWEETQYF. The DNA for the CDR3 is TGTGCCAGCAGCTTAAGAAGGGGGTGGGAAGAGACCCAGTACTTC. The complete variable domain, with remaining parts taken from reference TRBV7-3 and TRBJ2-5, reads GAGVSQTPSNKVTEKGKYVELRCDPISGHTALYWYRQSLGQGPEFLIYFQGTGAADDSGLPNDRFFAVRPEGSVSTLKIQRTERGDSAVYLCASSLRRGWEETQYFGPGTRLLVL.

This clonotype was found a few times. This chain joins TRBV12-3 or TRBV12-4 and TRBJ2-7; 8 bases map to TRBD1. This CDR3 is built from 15 residues. The V segment lost 5 bases and the J segment 7 bases; nucleotides outside the gene matches: 13. The CDR3 DNA reads TGTGCCAGCAGTATTAGACAGGGGCTACAAAGGGAGCAGTACTTC. The encoded protein is CASSIRQGLQREQYF.

This clonotype has only a few counts. The chain combines TRBV11-1 with TRBJ2-6, with unresolved D. This CDR3 comprises 18 residues. Germline-derived CDR1 and CDR2 are SGHAT and FQDESV (reference sequence). Deletions cut 5 bases from V and 3 bases from J, with 20 bases between. This chain's CDR3 is CASSLPRRVSSGANVLTF. CDR3 nucleotides: TGTGCCAGCAGCCTCCCACGTAGGGTCAGTAGTGGGGCCAACGTCCTGACTTTC. The variable domain in full, completed from reference TRBV11-1 and TRBJ2-6, reads EAEVAQSPRYKITEKSQAVAFWCDPISGHATLYWYRQILGQGPELLVQFQDESVVDDSQLPKDRFSAERLKGVDSTLKIQPAELGDSAMYLCASSLPRRVSSGANVLTFGAGSRLTVL.

The table lists this clonotype with a few counts. The chain couples TRBV5-1 to TRBJ2-5; TRBD2 agrees at 7 bases. V shed 3 bases and J 5 bases; nucleotides not matched to a gene: 7. Germline-derived CDR1 and CDR2 are SGHRS and YFSETQ. The CDR3 loop spans 14 amino acids. The CDR3 reads CASSSGLVGETQYF. CDR3 sequence (DNA): TGCGCCAGCAGCTCCGGACTAGTGGGGGAGACCCAGTACTTC.

The gene calls are TRBV7-6 and TRBJ1-1; D unresolved. CDR3 length: 14 amino acids. V lost 3 bases to trimming and J lost 1 base, with 9 bases between them. CDR1 SGHVS and CDR2 FNYEAQ come from the germline V gene. CDR3: CASSLRAPNTEAFF. The CDR3 coding sequence is TGTGCCAGCAGCTTGAGGGCACCGAACACTGAAGCTTTCTTT.

This clonotype was detected a few times. The genes are TRBV24-1 and TRBJ2-1, with TRBD1 matching 9 bases. The CDR3 is 15 residues long. With 5 bases clipped from V and 8 bases from J, the junction kept 9 bases outside the gene matches. Per the germline V gene, CDR1 is KGHDR and CDR2 is SFDVKD. The CDR3, as DNA: TGTGCCACCAGTGGTATTGGGACAGGGAGGGATGAGCAGTTCTTC. Amino acid sequence: CATSGIGTGRDEQFF.